This entry is about one TCR beta chain. What it recognizes is unknown. This record belongs to a study of T cell repertoires in cytomegalovirus infection. Study-level background: Well-studied HLA-B-restricted epitopes and recently identified HLA-C-restricted epitopes of CMV were both used in the study. Public TCR beta signatures provided an indication of both CMV infection and a matching HLA type.

TCRdb re-analysed the reads in MiXCR, keeping a single row per CDR3 protein. The table has roughly 68,000 distinct CDR3 sequences, around 20% seen once. Germline assignment: CDR1 SGDLS and CDR2 YYNGEE. The CDR3 loop spans 14 amino acids. V lost 0 bases and J lost 4, with 8 bases in between. The chain recombines TRBV9 with TRBJ2-1; D possibly corresponds to TRBD1 (6 bases). The TCR comes from a human donor in good health (CMV status not recorded). Some clones in this sample may be carry-over from other donors' samples. The sequences come from CD8+ T cells from cultured PBMCs, collected from culture after CMV antigen stimulation. CDR3 loop: CASSVEGVYNEQFF. CDR3 nucleotide sequence: TGTGCCAGCAGCGTAGAGGGGGTTTACAATGAGCAGTTCTTC.